These 5 T cell receptor beta chains share one sample of origin, sequenced in a study of T cell responses to AZD1222 COVID-19 vaccine. Sequencing was performed with immunoSEQ multiplex PCR; in TCRdb, only in-frame clones are kept and a portion is missing. Here the sample spans 95,000 to 150,000 clones, 89% being singletons. The material was peripheral blood, obtained on day 0 of AZD1222 vaccination. The receptors derive from an adult in good health.

The chain is built from TRBV7-2 and TRBJ2-7; D perhaps matches TRBD1 (6 bases). The CDR3 is made up of 13 amino acids. Germline loops: CDR1 SGHTA, CDR2 FQGNSA. V shed 4 bases and J shed 4 bases, with 11 bases lying between them. The CDR3 is CASSSTGFYEQYF. The CDR3 DNA reads as TGTGCCAGCAGCTCTACAGGGTTTTACGAGCAGTACTTC.

J is TRBJ1-6 and V is TRBV5-8, with D unclear. The CDR3 spans 16 residues. The V and J ends lost 3 bases and 9 bases respectively, with 19 bases between them. The V gene's germline CDR1 is SGHTS and CDR2 YDEGEE. CDR3 coding DNA: TGTGCCAGCAGCTCCCCAATGCACGGAACGGGTTCACCCCTCCACTTT. Translation gives CASSSPMHGTGSPLHF.

The genes are TRBV19 and TRBJ2-5, with no clear D. The CDR3 runs 14 residues. Germline CDR1 reads LNHDA; CDR2 reads SQIVND (reference sequence). V was cut by 6 bases and J by 5 bases, with 16 bases left in between. In nucleotides, the CDR3 is TGTGCCAGTAGAGGTGCCTCAGGCTCGGAGACCCAGTACTTC. Translating gives CASRGASGSETQYF.

The rearrangement links TRBV7-3 to TRBJ2-2; TRBD1 might be the D (7 bases). The CDR3 totals 15 residues. Trimming stripped 6 bases from V and 1 base from J, with 12 bases between. Germline values: CDR1 SGHTA, CDR2 FQGTGA. The CDR3 DNA reads as TGTGCCAGCAGTCAGGGGGGTTGGAACACCGGGGAGCTGTTTTTT. Protein product: CASSQGGWNTGELFF.

The V and J genes are TRBV5-4 and TRBJ2-3; no clear D. The ends were cut back, 1 base at V and 2 bases at J, with 11 bases in the middle. CDR3 length equals 15 residues. Germline V lookup: CDR1 SGHNT, CDR2 YYREEE (reference sequence). The CDR3 loop reads CASSLRSSYTDTQYF. The CDR3 bases are TGTGCCAGCAGCTTGAGGAGTAGTTACACAGATACGCAGTATTTT.